This is a list of T cell receptor beta chains from one sample in a study of vaccination and CD4 T cells after COVID-19. TCRdb re-derived calls from the PCR reads in MiXCR, one entry per CDR3 protein. The sample contains 20,000 or so distinct CDR3 sequences, around a quarter of which appear only once. These receptors' targets are unknown. The material sequenced was cultured CD4+ T cells from blood. Receptors originate from a human donor with COVID-19. The CDR3 runs from the conserved cysteine through the conserved F or W. D genes are given only for firm matches. Size tells how often a clone was seen (once, few, many) or the class of an expanded clone, and some rows leave it out.

CDR3 | DNA | size | J | D | V
CSARMAGGRGEQFF | TGCAGTGCTAGAATGGCGGGGGGCCGGGGTGAGCAGTTCTTC | - | TRBJ2-1 | TRBD2 | TRBV20-1
CASSLGGQKYEQYF | TGTGCCAGCAGCTTAGGGGGACAAAAGTACGAGCAGTACTTC | - | TRBJ2-7 | - | TRBV7-6
CASSGTISPYGYTF | TGTGCCAGCAGTGGGACCATCTCCCCGTATGGCTACACCTTC | medium-sized | TRBJ1-2 | - | TRBV2
CASSEPGGKNIQYF | TGCGCCAGCAGTGAGCCCGGGGGAAAAAACATTCAGTACTTC | - | TRBJ2-4 | - | TRBV10-1
CASSDWGRIDGYTF | TGTGCCAGCAGTGATTGGGGGCGCATCGATGGCTACACCTTC | few | TRBJ1-2 | - | TRBV25-1
CSARDLQGAGRGTDTQYF | TGCAGTGCTAGAGATCTGCAGGGGGCGGGAAGAGGCACAGATACGCAGTATTTT | - | TRBJ2-3 | TRBD1 | TRBV20-1
CASSFGGPNTGELFF | TGTGCCAGCAGCTTTGGGGGGCCGAACACCGGGGAGCTGTTTTTT | - | TRBJ2-2 | - | TRBV7-9
CASSLRTSGGSYEQYF | TGTGCCAGCAGCCTCCGGACTAGCGGGGGATCCTACGAGCAGTACTTC | - | TRBJ2-7 | TRBD2 | TRBV4-2
CAISKAYTGELFF | TGTGCCATATCCAAGGCCTACACCGGGGAGCTGTTTTTT | few | TRBJ2-2 | - | TRBV6-1
CASSLEQGLNQPQHF | TGCGCCAGCAGCTTGGAGCAGGGTCTGAATCAGCCCCAGCATTTT | - | TRBJ1-5 | - | TRBV5-1
CASMGTGGSYEQYF | TGTGCCAGCATGGGGACAGGGGGTTCCTACGAGCAGTACTTC | - | TRBJ2-7 | TRBD1 | TRBV6-1
CASSSGGSQETQYF | TGTGCCAGCAGTTCCGGGGGCAGTCAAGAGACCCAGTACTTC | - | TRBJ2-5 | - | TRBV12-3/TRBV12-4
CASSITATNYGYTF | TGTGCCAGTAGTATCACAGCAACTAACTATGGCTACACCTTC | - | TRBJ1-2 | - | TRBV19
CASSATGPYCTF | TGTGCCAGCAGTGCCACAGGGCCCTATTGCACCTTC | few | TRBJ1-2 | - | TRBV2